This TCR beta chain was found in a study of shared clonotypes between healthy human individuals. General observations from the study: It was the non-shared clonotypes that had lower generation probabilities than clonotypes shared by all four donors.

This clone was detected a few times. Its specificity is unknown. The donors were all Caucasian adults (living in Nashville, Tennessee). Germline V gene lookup returns CDR1 SGHAT and CDR2 FQNNGV. The CDR3 contains 17 residues. V was clipped by 5 bases and J by 3 bases, with 23 bases between them. Deep-level running was used for the assay. Authors' analysis steps: Filtering differed, since immunoSEQ gave only junction sequences and no quality scores. Here immunoSEQ multiplex PCR was the method, and the copy in TCRdb shows in-frame clones only, minus some. Clonal size and the V and J genes are those of that table, whereas D and trimming came from the DNA. The sample includes under 1,100,000 clones, about 84% of them seen just once.

Input material: memory CD4+ T cells from PBMCs. Specified subset: CD45RA-negative fraction. This clonotype originated in a man between 18 and 29 years old in good health. Some clones in this sample may be carry-over from other donors' samples. The rearrangement links TRBV11-2 to TRBJ2-7; a weak D match, TRBD1 (7 bases). The chain's CDR3 is CASSPIGKQGRNYEQYF. DNA for the CDR3: TGTGCCAGCAGCCCAATCGGCAAACAGGGGAGGAACTACGAGCAGTACTTC.